A selection of T cell receptor beta chains follows, all from one sample in a study of cytomegalovirus exposure and HLA in healthy donors. Data came from immunoSEQ multiplex PCR; TCRdb stores just in-frame clones and leaves some out. This table has roughly 100,000 clones, approximately 87% appearing once. Sequencing was carried out using PBMCs. The receptors shown here come from a man aged 35 to 55 in good health and CMV-seronegative. CDR3s include the opening cysteine and the closing phenylalanine or tryptophan. Each record gives: J gene, D gene, V gene, clone size, CDR3 DNA, CDR3 protein. A D gene is named only where the DNA matches it firmly. Rows may omit the clone size; those that give it use once, few, many or a size class.

TRBJ1-6,TRBD1,TRBV27,.,TGTGCCAGCAGTTTAGGGCTAGGGGGCACTACTAATTCACCCCTCCACTTT,CASSLGLGGTTNSPLHF
TRBJ2-7,TRBD1,TRBV5-1,.,TGCGCCAGCAGCTTGGCAGGACAGGGGGCGGGCGAGCAGTACTTC,CASSLAGQGAGEQYF
TRBJ2-7,TRBD1,TRBV5-4,.,TGTGCCAGCAGCCCAAAAGGACAGGGAACCTACGAGCAGTACTTC,CASSPKGQGTYEQYF
TRBJ2-5,.,TRBV27,.,TGTGCCAGCAGTTTATCCCCGGAGGGGGGGGAGCAGTACTTC,CASSLSPEGGEQYF
TRBJ1-4,.,TRBV10-2,.,TGCGCCAGCAGTGCACTAGGGCTAGGTGAAAAACTGTTTTTT,CASSALGLGEKLFF
TRBJ2-4,TRBD1,TRBV19,.,TGTGCCAGTAGTATGGGAGGGACAGGGGGCATTCAGTACTTC,CASSMGGTGGIQYF
TRBJ2-7,TRBD2,TRBV7-9,.,TGTGCCAGCAGCCCGGGGAGGGGACCGCTACCCTACGAGCAGTACTTC,CASSPGRGPLPYEQYF
TRBJ1-2,.,TRBV7-6,.,TGTGCCAGCAGCCTGGACACAATCGGGTCTGGCTACACCTTC,CASSLDTIGSGYTF
TRBJ2-7,TRBD2,TRBV6-6,.,TGTGCCAGCAGTAGCGGCGGGGGAATAAGGGTCGAGCAGTACTTC,CASSSGGGIRVEQYF
TRBJ2-1,TRBD2,TRBV9,.,TGTGCCAGCAGCGGCGGGACTAGCGGCGACAGCTCCTACAATGAGCAGTTCTTC,CASSGGTSGDSSYNEQFF
TRBJ1-4,.,TRBV15,.,TGTGCCACCAGCAGCCACCCTACGGCAACTAATGAAAAACTGTTTTTT,CATSSHPTATNEKLFF
TRBJ1-5,.,TRBV15,few,TGTGCCACCAGCCCGTTGGGAGGGGTTGATCAGCCCCAGCATTTT,CATSPLGGVDQPQHF
TRBJ2-4,.,TRBV5-1,.,TGCGCCAGCAGCTTGGAAGCTAGCTGGGGCATTCAGTACTTC,CASSLEASWGIQYF
TRBJ1-1,TRBD1,TRBV19,once,TGTGCCAGTAGGGCCGGGACAGGAGACGTCCCAAGTGAAGCTTTCTTT,CASRAGTGDVPSEAFF
TRBJ1-6,.,TRBV19,.,TGTGCCAGTAGTGCCGCAGGGTTTAATTCACCCCTCCACTTT,CASSAAGFNSPLHF
TRBJ2-7,.,TRBV11-2,.,TGTGCCAGCAGCCCGGTTTACGAGCAGTACTTC,CASSPVYEQYF
TRBJ1-1,.,TRBV7-7,.,TGTGCTAGCAGCCAGGACATGAGCACTGAAGCTTTCTTT,CASSQDMSTEAFF
TRBJ2-7,.,TRBV9,.,TGTGCCAGCAGCCCAAGACAGGGGAGGGGGGGGGAGCAGTACTTC,CASSPRQGRGGEQYF
TRBJ1-2,.,TRBV4-1,few,TGCGCCAGCAGCCTATCCACCGGTAACTATGGCTACACCTTC,CASSLSTGNYGYTF
TRBJ2-3,.,TRBV5-4,.,TGTGCCAGCAGCTTGGGGTCCGGGACTCTCAAACATACGCAGTATTTT,CASSLGSGTLKHTQYF
TRBJ2-7,.,TRBV18,few,TGTGCCAGCTCACGTGACAGGTTGTACTACGAGCAGTACTTC,CASSRDRLYYEQYF
TRBJ2-7,TRBD2,TRBV7-3,.,TGTGCCAGCAGCTCGACTAGCGACTCCTACGAGCAGTACTTC,CASSSTSDSYEQYF
TRBJ2-2,.,TRBV7-2,.,TGTGCCAGCAGCTACCGGGGAGCCGGGGAGCTGTTTTTT,CASSYRGAGELFF
TRBJ2-5,TRBD2,TRBV7-2,few,TGTGCCAGCAGCCGGGGACTAGCGGGGGGCGTAGAGACCCAGTACTTC,CASSRGLAGGVETQYF
TRBJ1-1,TRBD1,TRBV15,few,TGTGCCACCAGCAGAGATTTTCCGGGACAGCCGTTTAAAGAGAAAGCTTTCTTT,CATSRDFPGQPFKEKAFF
TRBJ1-3,.,TRBV5-5,.,TGTGCCAGCAGCCGCCAGGGTTTCCGGATGACCTCTGGAAACACCATATATTTT,CASSRQGFRMTSGNTIYF
TRBJ1-4,.,TRBV27,few,TGTGCCAGCAGTTTATCGGGGGGAAAACTGTTTTTT,CASSLSGGKLFF
TRBJ1-3,TRBD1,TRBV15,once,TGTGCCACCAGCAGGGACAGGGGTCCGTCCGGAAACACCATATATTTT,CATSRDRGPSGNTIYF
TRBJ2-2,TRBD1,TRBV5-1,.,TGCGCCAGCAGCAAGACTGCCGGGACAGGAGGGGAGCTGTTTTTT,CASSKTAGTGGELFF
TRBJ2-5,TRBD2,TRBV5-1,.,TGCGCCAGCAGCCGGACTAGCGGGGGACAAGAGACCCAGTACTTC,CASSRTSGGQETQYF
TRBJ2-1,TRBD1,TRBV16,once,TGTGCCAGCAGCCAGGGACAGGGGAATGAGCAGTTCTTC,CASSQGQGNEQFF
TRBJ2-2,.,TRBV25-1,.,TGTGCCAGCAGTGAATACCGGGGAAGAGAGCTGTTTTTT,CASSEYRGRELFF
TRBJ2-1,TRBD1,TRBV12-5,few,TGTGCTAGTGGTACCGCGACAGGGGTTCCCTACAATGAGCAGTTCTTC,CASGTATGVPYNEQFF
TRBJ1-2,TRBD1,TRBV5-1,few,TGCGCCAGCAGCTTGGTATTTTGGGACAGGGGATCTGATGGCTACACCTTC,CASSLVFWDRGSDGYTF
TRBJ2-1,TRBD2,TRBV6-1,.,TGTGCCAGCCATAGCGGGGGTTACAATGAGCAGTTCTTC,CASHSGGYNEQFF
TRBJ1-2,.,TRBV9,.,TGTGCCAGCAGCCCAAGGGGAGGGAGCGGCTATGGCTACACCTTC,CASSPRGGSGYGYTF
TRBJ2-7,TRBD2,TRBV19,once,TGTGCCAGTAGTATAAAGGCTAGCGGGACCTACGAGCAGTACTTC,CASSIKASGTYEQYF
TRBJ2-7,TRBD2,TRBV6-1,.,TGTGCCAGCAGTGATGTGGGGGGGATCTACGAGCAGTACTTC,CASSDVGGIYEQYF
TRBJ1-2,TRBD1,TRBV5-4,once,TGTGCCAGCAGCTTTGCAGGGGGCCCCCGACGCTACACCTTC,CASSFAGGPRRYTF
TRBJ1-4,TRBD1,TRBV9,.,TGTGCCAGCAGCGCAGCGACAGGGGAGAATGAAAAACTGTTTTTT,CASSAATGENEKLFF
TRBJ2-7,TRBD1,TRBV7-9,.,TGTGCCAGCAGCATCGGGACAGGGAAGAAGAACGAGCAGTACTTC,CASSIGTGKKNEQYF
TRBJ1-1,.,TRBV5-1,.,TGCGCCAGCAGCTTTATGACAGTGAACACTGAAGCTTTCTTT,CASSFMTVNTEAFF
TRBJ1-1,TRBD1,TRBV7-8,.,TGTGCCAGCTCCAGATGGACAGGGATAACTGAAGCTTTCTTT,CASSRWTGITEAFF
TRBJ1-3,.,TRBV18,.,TGTGCCAGCTCGCCTCTAATAAAGAGCTCTGGAAACACCATATATTTT,CASSPLIKSSGNTIYF
TRBJ2-3,TRBD1,TRBV4-2,.,TGTGCCAGCAGCCAAGACTGGACAGGGGGCGACGCGCAGTATTTT,CASSQDWTGGDAQYF
TRBJ1-1,TRBD1,TRBV5-6,.,TGTGCCAGCAGCTACTATGACAGGGAGAACACTGAAGCTTTCTTT,CASSYYDRENTEAFF
TRBJ1-1,TRBD1,TRBV6-6,.,TGTGCCAGCAGTCAGCGACAGGGGAACACTGAAGCTTTCTTT,CASSQRQGNTEAFF
TRBJ2-3,.,TRBV5-1,.,TGCGCCAGCAGCTTGGTGGACAGTAGCACAGATACGCAGTATTTT,CASSLVDSSTDTQYF
TRBJ2-2,.,TRBV7-9,.,TGTGCCAGCAGCTTTGGTTGGACACAGACCGGGGAGCTGTTTTTT,CASSFGWTQTGELFF
TRBJ2-7,.,TRBV5-1,.,TGCGCCAGCAGCTTGGCTAAGACGGACACCACCTACGAGCAGTACTTC,CASSLAKTDTTYEQYF
TRBJ2-4,TRBD2,TRBV10-2,few,TGCGCCAGCAGTGAGTTGGCGGGGGTCGCTTTGGGAAACATTCAGTACTTC,CASSELAGVALGNIQYF
TRBJ1-4,.,TRBV2,.,TGTGCCAGCGCCGGTCTCAACAATGAAAAACTGTTTTTT,CASAGLNNEKLFF
TRBJ2-7,.,TRBV29-1,.,TGCAGCGTTGTGACAGGTTACGACTCTTCGGGGTACGAGCAGTACTTC,CSVVTGYDSSGYEQYF
TRBJ2-3,.,TRBV5-1,.,TGCGCCAGCAGCGCCGGGGGTACAGATACGCAGTATTTT,CASSAGGTDTQYF
TRBJ1-1,TRBD1,TRBV11-2,.,TGTGCCAGCAGCTCTTACAGGGGTGGGCCTGAAGCTTTCTTT,CASSSYRGGPEAFF
TRBJ2-5,.,TRBV11-2,.,TGTGCCAGCAGCTTACAGGGTGGTCGAGAGACCCAGTACTTC,CASSLQGGRETQYF
TRBJ2-1,.,TRBV5-1,.,TGCGCCAGCAGCTCAGGGTTTCACGAGCAGTTCTTC,CASSSGFHEQFF